These 21 T cell receptor beta chains were sequenced from one sample in a study of CD8 T cells in Susac syndrome. Random hexamers primed reverse transcription of about 0.45 to 1 ug RNA. TCRdb re-analysed the immunoSEQ multiplex PCR reads in MiXCR, keeping a single row per CDR3 protein. The sample lists roughly 200,000 distinct CDR3 sequences; under 97% were seen once. Sequenced: CD4+ T cells from PBMCs. The origin of the receptors is a human donor with multiple sclerosis.

V and J are TRBV7-2 and TRBJ1-1; D is ambiguous. V was cut by 0 bases and J by 4 bases, with 12 bases left in between. The CDR3 totals 15 residues. Germline-derived CDR1 and CDR2 are SGHTA and FQGNSA. CDR3 in DNA: TGTGCCAGCAGCTTAGCGCGAAGCGGGCGCACTGAAGCTTTCTTT. Translation gives CASSLARSGRTEAFF.

The table lists this clonotype with a count of one. The V call is TRBV29-1, the J call TRBJ2-1; D not certain. This CDR3 contains 12 residues. CDR1 is SQVTM and CDR2 is ANQGSEA in the germline V gene. V was shortened by 1 base and J by 8 bases, with 9 bases between the two germline ends. The CDR3 DNA follows: TGCAGCGTTGAAGGTGGTCTATATGAGCAGTTCTTC. This encodes CSVEGGLYEQFF.

V usage is TRBV14 and J usage is TRBJ1-1; TRBD1 matches 9 bases. Germline trimming cut 5 bases from V and 5 bases from J; bases unmatched to any gene: 9. Germline V gene sequence: CDR1 SGHDN, CDR2 FVKESK. The CDR3 runs to 15 residues. The CDR3 DNA reads as TGTGCCAGCAGCAAGGGGTGGACAGGGGAAACTGAAGCTTTCTTT. Amino acids: CASSKGWTGETEAFF. Drawing the rest from reference TRBV14 and TRBJ1-1, the complete variable domain is EAGVTQFPSHSVIEKGQTVTLRCDPISGHDNLYWYRRVMGKEIKFLLHFVKESKQDESGMPNNRFLAERTGGTYSTLKVQPAELEDSGVYFCASSKGWTGETEAFFGQGTRLTVV.

V gene TRBV21-1 combines with J gene TRBJ2-1; the table's D call TRBD1 went unverified against the DNA. TRBV21-1 is noted as a pseudogene. The CDR3 loop spans 10 amino acids. The CDR3 coding sequence is TGTGCCAGCTGGGGGTGTGAGCAGTTCTTC. Translated: CASWGCEQFF.

The CDR3 coding sequence is TGTGCCAGCAGCCAAGCCCATGAAGCTTTCTTT. Residues: CASSQAHEAFF. The rearrangement joins TRBV14 to TRBJ1-1; D ambiguous. V dropped 1 base and J dropped 7 bases, with 4 bases sitting between them. The CDR3 covers 11 residues. Germline loops: CDR1 SGHDN, CDR2 FVKESK.

The V gene is TRBV15, the J gene TRBJ1-2; TRBD1 is a possible D gene (5 bases). The germline V and J ends were trimmed by 5 bases and 4 bases, with 8 bases remaining between them. The CDR3 consists of 12 residues. Germline values: CDR1 LNHNV, CDR2 YYDKDF (reference sequence). The CDR3: CATSGQGYGYTF. The CDR3 region has the DNA TGTGCCACCAGCGGCCAGGGCTATGGCTACACCTTC.

The gene calls are TRBV2 and TRBJ2-5; D remains unclear. This CDR3 has 12 residues. Germline V gene lookup returns CDR1 SNHLY and CDR2 FYNNEI. V was trimmed by 6 bases and J by 1 base, leaving 6 bases between them. CDR3: CASRRTQETQYF. The CDR3 nucleotides are TGTGCCAGCAGGCGCACCCAAGAGACCCAGTACTTC. Looking up the rest from reference TRBV2 and TRBJ2-5 gives the full variable domain: EPEVTQTPSHQVTQMGQEVILRCVPISNHLYFYWYRQILGQKVEFLVSFYNNEISEKSEIFDDQFSVERPDGSNFTLKIRSTKLEDSAMYFCASRRTQETQYFGPGTRLLVL.

The chain links TRBV2 to TRBJ1-2; D is possibly TRBD1 (5 bases). The V end lost 2 bases, the J end lost 4 bases, and 11 bases lay between the germline ends. Looked up from germline, CDR1 is SNHLY and CDR2 is FYNNEI. CDR3 length equals 14 residues. CDR3 nucleotide sequence: TGTGCCAGCAGTGAATTTGCAGGGACCTATGGCTACACCTTC. Its translation is CASSEFAGTYGYTF.

The chain combines TRBV29-1 with TRBJ1-1, with TRBD1 matching 11 bases. There are 17 residues in the CDR3. J was trimmed by 3 bases and V by 0 bases; bases with no gene match: 9. CDR1 is SQVTM and CDR2 is ANQGSEA in the germline V gene. CDR3: CSVEDGLWTGGYTEAFF. DNA of the CDR3: TGCAGCGTTGAAGACGGCCTCTGGACAGGGGGCTACACTGAAGCTTTCTTT.

The J gene is TRBJ2-7, the V gene TRBV12-3 or TRBV12-4; perhaps TRBD1 as D (6 bases). The ends were cut back, 1 base at V and 8 bases at J, with 15 bases in the middle. This CDR3 is built from 14 residues. CDR3 in DNA: TGTGCCAGCAGTTTAGTAGGGGGAGACAGCAAGCAGTACTTC. Protein product: CASSLVGGDSKQYF.

This rearrangement joins TRBV15 to TRBJ1-1; no reliable D call. The CDR3 consists of 14 residues. Trimming pared 0 bases from V and 5 bases from J, leaving 10 bases between. Per germline, CDR1 LNHNV and CDR2 YYDKDF (reference sequence). The CDR3 bases are TGTGCCACCAGCAGAGAGGCGGGAGGGACTGAAGCTTTCTTT. Translating gives CATSREAGGTEAFF.

This chain uses TRBV4-2 with TRBJ2-3; 7 bases fit TRBD1. The CDR3 covers 16 residues. J was trimmed by 2 bases and V by 0 bases; bases with no gene match: 5. CDR1 and CDR2 from the germline V gene are LGHNA and YNFKEQ. CDR3 bases: TGTGCCAGCAGCCAAGATGACAGGGTAAACACAGATACGCAGTATTTT. Amino acid sequence: CASSQDDRVNTDTQYF.

The chain combines TRBV20-1 with TRBJ1-4; 7 bases line up with TRBD1. CDR3 size: 12 residues. From germline, CDR1 is DFQATT and CDR2 SNEGSKA (reference sequence). J lost 5 bases, V lost 3 bases, and 0 bases had no gene match. The CDR3 DNA reads as TGCAGTGCTAGGACAGGGAATGAAAAACTGTTTTTT. Translated: CSARTGNEKLFF.

This chain connects TRBV6-5 to TRBJ1-2; D possibly corresponds to TRBD1 (5 bases). This CDR3 is 14 amino acids long. V shed 0 bases and J shed 2 bases, with 7 bases lying between them. Germline CDR1 is MNHEY and CDR2 is SVGAGI. The DNA of the CDR3 is TGTGCCAGCAGTTACTCGACAGCGAACTATGGCTACACCTTC. Residues: CASSYSTANYGYTF.

The rearrangement uses TRBV7-9 and TRBJ1-6; weak D call: TRBD1 (5 bases). This CDR3 has 13 amino acids. Germline V gene lookup returns CDR1 SEHNR and CDR2 FQNEAQ (reference sequence). V lost 1 base, J lost 15 bases, and 13 bases lay in between. CDR3 in DNA: TGTGCCAGCAGCTTAGAACAGGCCTCAGACCTCCACTTT. Its protein product is CASSLEQASDLHF.

The gene calls are TRBV25-1 and TRBJ2-1; 9 bases line up with TRBD2. J gave up 9 bases and V 2 bases, and 8 bases lay outside the gene matches. Germline CDR1 reads MGHDK; CDR2 reads SYGVNS. The CDR3 length is 15 residues. The CDR3 region has the DNA TGTGCCAGCAGTGAAGCTAGCGGGGCCCAGGGTGAGCAGTTCTTC. The encoded protein is CASSEASGAQGEQFF.

The V and J genes are TRBV25-1 and TRBJ1-4; maybe TRBD1 (5 bases). With 4 bases removed from V and 5 bases from J, the gap between germline ends came to 14 bases. This CDR3 contains 15 residues. Germline V CDR1 and CDR2: MGHDK, SYGVNS. CDR3 protein: CASSGGTGSNEKLFF. The CDR3 DNA follows: TGTGCCAGCAGTGGGGGTACAGGATCGAATGAAAAACTGTTTTTT. The full variable domain, rest sourced from reference TRBV25-1 and TRBJ1-4, is EADIYQTPRYLVIGTGKKITLECSQTMGHDKMYWYQQDPGMELHLIHYSYGVNSTEKGDLSSESTVSRIRTEHFPLTLESARPSHTSQYLCASSGGTGSNEKLFFGSGTQLSVL.

This clonotype showed up just once. V usage is TRBV6-1 and J usage is TRBJ2-3; 9 nucleotides line up with TRBD2. V lost 6 bases to trimming and J lost 0 bases; unmatched junction nucleotides: 7. This CDR3 is 16 amino acids long. Germline loops: CDR1 MNHNS, CDR2 SASEGT. CDR3 sequence: CASRRLAVASTDTQYF. CDR3 nucleotide sequence: TGTGCCAGCAGACGACTAGCGGTGGCTAGCACAGATACGCAGTATTTT.

The V call is TRBV9, the J call TRBJ2-5; 8 bases are a match to TRBD1. CDR1 and CDR2 (germline): SGDLS, YYNGEE. V trimming: 3 bases; J trimming: 7 bases; junction bases outside the gene matches: 8. This CDR3 region has 14 residues. The CDR3 nucleotides are TGTGCCAGCAGCGCGCTGGACAGGGCCGGGACCCAGTACTTC. Translation: CASSALDRAGTQYF.

The V and J genes are TRBV9 and TRBJ1-1, with D perhaps TRBD1 (6 bases). The CDR3 has 15 amino acids. The germline CDR1 and CDR2 sequences are SGDLS and YYNGEE. Trimming removed 0 bases at V and 1 base at J, with 10 bases between. The CDR3 nucleotides read TGTGCCAGCAGCGTAGGGCAGGGGACGAACACTGAAGCTTTCTTT. Amino acids: CASSVGQGTNTEAFF.

The chain links TRBV2 to TRBJ2-5; 8 bases agree with TRBD2. Germline trimming cut 5 bases from V and 3 bases from J; bases unmatched to any gene: 8. CDR1 SNHLY and CDR2 FYNNEI come from the germline V gene. CDR3 length equals 15 residues. The CDR3 loop is CASSREAGAEETQYF. The CDR3 coding sequence is TGTGCCAGCAGTCGGGAAGCGGGGGCCGAAGAGACCCAGTACTTC.